A selection of T cell receptor beta chains follows, all from one sample in a study of T-cell reconstitution after alpha-beta-depleted transplantation in children. From the PCR reads, TCRdb called clonotypes with MiXCR, one entry per CDR3 protein. The profile covers hundreds of thousands of distinct CDR3 sequences, with roughly 10% appearing a single time and about 4% taken by the ten largest. Sequenced here: PBMCs from the stem cell graft donor, sampled from the stem cell graft. The receptors were sampled from a human donor who donated a stem cell graft to a child with acute myeloid leukemia. Both conserved end residues are part of each CDR3. Each record gives: J gene, clone size, V gene, D gene, CDR3 length, CDR3 protein, CDR3 DNA. D genes are given only for firm matches. Clone size is shown for a subset of rows, as once, few, many or a class of expanded clone.

TRBJ2-5,.,TRBV28,.,15,CASTALVERGETQYF,TGTGCCAGCACCGCACTAGTGGAAAGGGGGGAGACCCAGTACTTC
TRBJ2-1,few,TRBV5-1,TRBD1,16,CASSFASGQGNNEQFF,TGCGCCAGCAGCTTCGCGTCGGGACAGGGGAACAATGAGCAGTTCTTC
TRBJ2-7,many,TRBV29-1,TRBD2,12,CSARGSGYEQYF,TGCAGCGCGAGAGGTAGCGGGTACGAGCAGTACTTC
TRBJ2-2,many,TRBV5-1,TRBD2,16,CASSSTSGRTSGELFF,TGCGCCAGCAGCTCCACTAGCGGGAGAACTTCCGGGGAGCTGTTTTTT
TRBJ2-7,.,TRBV28,.,12,CASHRSSYEQYF,TGTGCCAGCCACAGGTCCTCCTACGAGCAGTACTTC
TRBJ2-1,many,TRBV28,TRBD1,17,CASSLSYRDRGSNEQFF,TGTGCCAGCAGTTTGAGCTACCGGGACAGGGGATCCAATGAGCAGTTCTTC
TRBJ2-1,.,TRBV10-3,.,15,CAIKSGSGGLNEQFF,TGTGCCATCAAGAGTGGTAGCGGAGGACTCAATGAGCAGTTCTTC
TRBJ2-3,few,TRBV9,.,14,CASSVVAGTDTQYF,TGTGCCAGCAGCGTAGTAGCGGGCACAGATACGCAGTATTTT
TRBJ2-7,.,TRBV6-2/TRBV6-3,.,13,CASSYSTGHEQYF,TGTGCCAGCAGTTACAGCACTGGCCACGAGCAGTACTTC
TRBJ2-7,few,TRBV20-1,.,14,CSARDETSLAEQYF,TGCAGTGCTAGAGATGAGACTAGTTTGGCCGAGCAGTACTTC
TRBJ2-1,few,TRBV20-1,TRBD2,15,CSARVGTNSYNEQFF,TGCAGTGCTAGAGTCGGGACTAACTCCTACAATGAGCAGTTCTTC
TRBJ2-2,.,TRBV10-3,TRBD2,17,CAISPSGSQRGTGELFF,TGTGCCATCAGTCCTAGCGGGAGTCAACGGGGGACCGGGGAGCTGTTTTTT
TRBJ2-7,few,TRBV29-1,.,11,CSVKLVDEQYF,TGCAGCGTTAAATTAGTGGACGAGCAGTACTTC
TRBJ2-7,.,TRBV5-1,.,13,CASSFRDLKEQYF,TGCGCCAGCAGCTTCCGGGACCTCAAGGAGCAGTACTTC
TRBJ1-1,few,TRBV7-6,.,17,CASSPDEWPGRNTEAFF,TGTGCCAGCAGCCCCGATGAGTGGCCAGGCCGGAACACTGAAGCTTTCTTT
TRBJ2-5,few,TRBV12-3/TRBV12-4,TRBD2,13,CASSQWGGETQYF,TGTGCCAGCAGCCAGTGGGGGGGAGAGACCCAGTACTTC
TRBJ1-1,.,TRBV20-1,TRBD1,11,CSAQTGGEAFF,TGCAGTGCTCAAACAGGGGGTGAAGCTTTCTTT
TRBJ1-2,.,TRBV7-9,.,12,CASSYSINGYTF,TGTGCCAGCAGCTACTCAATCAATGGCTACACCTTC
TRBJ2-1,few,TRBV27,TRBD2,16,CASSLRAGGNYNEQFF,TGTGCCAGCAGTTTACGAGCGGGGGGGAATTACAATGAGCAGTTCTTC
TRBJ2-7,.,TRBV10-3,.,12,CAISDRSYEQYF,TGTGCCATCAGTGATCGTAGTTACGAGCAGTACTTC
TRBJ2-7,.,TRBV6-5,TRBD2,17,CASSYSMAIAGSYEQYF,TGTGCCAGCAGTTACTCCATGGCTATAGCGGGATCCTACGAGCAGTACTTC
TRBJ2-5,.,TRBV14,.,15,CASSQVTGTSATQYF,TGTGCCAGCAGCCAAGTGACCGGGACCTCGGCGACCCAGTACTTC
TRBJ2-2,.,TRBV7-2,.,12,CASSLVLLELFF,TGTGCCAGCAGCCTAGTTCTTTTGGAGCTGTTTTTT
TRBJ2-1,few,TRBV12-3/TRBV12-4,.,13,CASSLFPGERQFF,TGTGCCAGCAGTTTGTTCCCCGGGGAACGGCAGTTCTTC
TRBJ2-2,few,TRBV12-3/TRBV12-4,.,15,CASSPSASWGGELFF,TGTGCCAGCAGTCCCTCAGCGTCCTGGGGCGGGGAGCTGTTTTTT
TRBJ2-5,few,TRBV5-1,TRBD2,14,CASRRGGVQETQYF,TGCGCCAGCAGGAGGGGAGGGGTCCAAGAGACCCAGTACTTC
TRBJ2-2,many,TRBV29-1,TRBD1,15,CSAKPGQGLTGELFF,TGCAGCGCCAAACCGGGACAGGGACTCACCGGGGAGCTGTTTTTT
TRBJ2-1,.,TRBV11-2,TRBD1,18,CASSLDLGDRGRIDEQFF,TGTGCCAGCAGCTTAGATCTTGGGGACAGGGGGCGCATCGATGAGCAGTTCTTC
TRBJ1-6,few,TRBV7-2,TRBD1,14,CASSFAGGNSPLHF,TGTGCCAGCAGCTTTGCAGGGGGGAATTCACCCCTCCACTTT
TRBJ1-1,many,TRBV7-9,.,13,CASSPVARTEAFF,TGTGCCAGCAGCCCAGTCGCCAGGACTGAAGCTTTCTTT
TRBJ2-1,.,TRBV15,.,16,CATSFPASGSRDEQFF,TGTGCCACCAGCTTTCCAGCATCCGGGAGTCGGGATGAGCAGTTCTTC
TRBJ2-7,few,TRBV6-1,TRBD1,15,CASILRRTGEYEQYF,TGTGCCAGCATCCTTAGAAGGACAGGGGAATACGAGCAGTACTTC
TRBJ2-1,many,TRBV5-1,TRBD2,14,CASSLGVAGNEQFF,TGCGCCAGCAGCTTGGGGGTAGCGGGGAATGAGCAGTTCTTC
TRBJ2-1,.,TRBV4-2,.,12,CASSQDPNEQFF,TGTGCCAGCAGCCAAGATCCCAATGAGCAGTTCTTC
TRBJ2-3,once,TRBV7-3,TRBD2,14,CASSYSGSGNTQYF,TGTGCCAGCAGTTATAGCGGGAGCGGGAATACGCAGTATTTT
TRBJ2-7,.,TRBV4-2,.,17,CASSPTKGTGDTYEQYF,TGTGCCAGCAGCCCTACAAAAGGCACAGGCGATACCTACGAGCAGTACTTC
TRBJ2-3,few,TRBV11-2,.,11,CASSRLGTQYF,TGTGCCAGCAGCCGCCTCGGAACGCAGTATTTT
TRBJ2-3,many,TRBV29-1,TRBD2,16,CSVGTSGSPRTDTQYF,TGCAGCGTTGGGACTAGCGGGAGTCCGAGGACAGATACGCAGTATTTT
TRBJ2-5,few,TRBV5-1,TRBD1,18,CASSLGPGLDRGRETQYF,TGCGCCAGCAGCTTGGGACCAGGTTTGGACAGGGGGAGAGAGACCCAGTACTTC
TRBJ2-1,.,TRBV12-3/TRBV12-4,.,11,CASSAVVEQFF,TGTGCCAGCAGTGCAGTGGTGGAGCAGTTCTTC
TRBJ2-5,.,TRBV7-6,TRBD1,14,CASSHIDREETQYF,TGTGCCAGCAGCCATATTGACAGGGAAGAGACCCAGTACTTC
TRBJ1-2,few,TRBV7-2,TRBD1,17,CASSLREGARDNYGYTF,TGTGCCAGCAGCTTGAGGGAGGGGGCGCGGGATAACTATGGCTACACCTTC
TRBJ2-7,few,TRBV5-1,TRBD1,15,CASSRSGQGAPEQYF,TGCGCCAGCAGCCGGTCGGGACAGGGGGCCCCCGAGCAGTACTTC
TRBJ1-1,.,TRBV20-1,TRBD1,14,CSARAETGPTEAFF,TGCAGTGCTAGAGCCGAGACAGGGCCCACTGAAGCTTTCTTT
TRBJ2-1,.,TRBV5-1,TRBD1,12,CASSLRGQVGFF,TGCGCCAGCAGCTTGAGAGGACAGGTGGGGTTCTTC
TRBJ2-5,.,TRBV7-8,.,12,CASIAEEGAQYF,TGTGCCAGCATCGCAGAGGAGGGGGCCCAGTACTTC